The 27 T cell receptor beta chains listed next were all sequenced from one sample in a study of blood T cell repertoires in COVID-19. The assay was immunoSEQ multiplex PCR, and TCRdb's table has in-frame clones only and misses some. The sample lists 70,000 to 100,000 clones, 75% to 90% occurring once. Sequencing used peripheral blood. The receptors derive from an elderly man with active or convalescent COVID-19.

The chain combines TRBV4-1 with TRBJ1-2; D gene uncertain. Trimming took 1 base from V and 7 from J, leaving 19 bases between them. Germline V lookup: CDR1 MGHRA, CDR2 YSYEKL. CDR3 length: 16 amino acids. As DNA, the CDR3 is TGCGCCAGCAGCCAAGTGCAGGCCAGTTCCAGTGGTGGCTACACCTTC. This sequence encodes CASSQVQASSSGGYTF.

CDR3: CASSQDAGQGSPNEQFF. CDR3 nucleotides: TGCGCCAGCAGCCAAGACGCGGGACAGGGTTCCCCCAATGAGCAGTTCTTC. V and J are TRBV4-3 and TRBJ2-1; 9 bases fit TRBD1. The V and J ends lost 0 bases and 6 bases, in that order; junction bases with no gene match: 9. CDR1 LGHNA and CDR2 YSLEER come from the germline V gene. The CDR3 sequence is 17 residues long.

The chain joins TRBV7-9 to TRBJ2-2; 14 positions match TRBD2. With V trimmed by 8 bases and J by 6 bases, 11 bases remained unmatched. The germline V gene has CDR1 SEHNR and CDR2 FQNEAQ (reference sequence). The CDR3 spans 17 residues. The CDR3 is CASVVTSGRAGPGELFF. CDR3 nucleotide sequence: TGTGCCAGCGTAGTGACTAGCGGGAGGGCCGGTCCCGGGGAGCTGTTTTTT.

The rearrangement joins TRBV11-2 to TRBJ2-5; tentatively, D is TRBD1 (5 bases). Germline V gene lookup returns CDR1 SGHAT and CDR2 FQNNGV. V lost 2 bases and J 5 bases, leaving 12 bases between the germline ends. There are 14 residues in the CDR3. In DNA form, the CDR3 reads TGTGCCAGCAGCTTATCTCAGGGTGCCGAGACCCAGTACTTC. Protein product: CASSLSQGAETQYF. Variable domain in full (rest from reference TRBV11-2 and TRBJ2-5): EAGVAQSPRYKIIEKRQSVAFWCNPISGHATLYWYQQILGQGPKLLIQFQNNGVVDDSQLPKDRFSAERLKGVDSTLKIQPAKLEDSAVYLCASSLSQGAETQYFGPGTRLLVL.

Concerning this clone itself: Different DNA sequences within this sample yield the same CDR3. The rearrangement links TRBV3-1 (or the pseudogene TRBV3-2) to TRBJ2-2, with 7 bases lining up with TRBD1. Germline V gene sequence: CDR1 LGHDT, CDR2 YNNKEL (reference sequence). After removal of 1 base from V and 6 bases from J, the junction contained 2 bases not matched to a gene. CDR3 size: 14 residues. CDR3 sequence reads: CASSQGRGSGELFF. For the CDR3, the DNA is TGTGCCAGCAGCCAAGGCAGGGGGTCCGGGGAGCTGTTTTTT.

V usage is TRBV16 and J usage is TRBJ2-1, with 8 nucleotides matching TRBD1. This CDR3 contains 14 residues. The ends lost 0 bases at V and 11 bases at J; junction bases unmatched: 6. Germline CDR1 reads KGHSY; CDR2 reads FQNENV. CDR3 in DNA: TGTGCCAGCAGCCAATCGCGTGGACAGGGCAAGCAGTTCTTC. Translation gives CASSQSRGQGKQFF. Drawing the rest from reference TRBV16 and TRBJ2-1, the complete variable domain is GEEVAQTPKHLVRGEGQKAKLYCAPIKGHSYVFWYQQVLKNEFKFLISFQNENVFDETGMPKERFSAKCLPNSPCSLEIQATKLEDSAVYFCASSQSRGQGKQFFGPGTRLTVL.

This rearrangement joins TRBV9 to TRBJ2-6, with 7 bases aligning to TRBD1. There are 19 residues in the CDR3. The J segment lost 1 base and the V segment lost 4 bases, leaving 14 bases of the junction unmatched. CDR1 is SGDLS, CDR2 YYNGEE, per germline. This chain's CDR3 is CASSLEPQGDRSGANVLTF. The CDR3 bases are TGTGCCAGCAGCCTCGAACCCCAGGGGGATCGGTCTGGGGCCAACGTCCTGACTTTC.

The gene calls are TRBV7-8 and TRBJ1-4, with 10 bases that match TRBD1. The germline V gene encodes CDR1 SGHVS and CDR2 FQNEAQ. CDR3 length: 14 residues. J was trimmed by 7 bases and V by 7 bases; bases with no gene match: 6. The CDR3 protein is CASTRTGGVEKLFF. For the CDR3, the DNA is TGTGCCAGCACCCGGACAGGGGGGGTTGAAAAACTGTTTTTT.

J is TRBJ2-7 and V is TRBV7-2; no clear D gene. The V end was cut by 0 bases, the J end by 7 bases, with 10 bases between. The CDR3 consists of 13 residues. CDR1 and CDR2 from the germline V gene are SGHTA and FQGNSA. The CDR3 reads CASSLAPRWEQYF. The CDR3 DNA follows: TGTGCCAGCAGCTTAGCCCCCAGATGGGAGCAGTACTTC.

V is TRBV24-1 and J is TRBJ1-2; no clear D. The germline V and J ends were trimmed by 7 bases and 1 base, with 6 bases remaining between them. The CDR3 contains 12 residues. Germline CDR1 and CDR2: KGHDR and SFDVKD. The CDR3 protein is CATSGDNYGYTF. The CDR3 region has the DNA TGTGCCACCAGCGGGGATAACTATGGCTACACCTTC.

The rearrangement joins TRBV6-2 or TRBV6-3 to TRBJ2-7; TRBD1 aligns across 10 bases. The germline CDR1 and CDR2 sequences are MNHEY and SVGEGT. This CDR3 is built from 15 residues. Germline trimming cut 6 bases from V and 3 bases from J; bases unmatched to any gene: 8. CDR3 loop: CASSRPGQGIYEQYF. The CDR3 region has the DNA TGTGCCAGCAGCAGGCCGGGACAGGGGATCTACGAGCAGTACTTC.

The chain recombines TRBV28 with TRBJ1-1; 7 bases are shared with TRBD1. CDR1 MDHEN and CDR2 SYDVKM come from the germline V gene. CDR3 length: 13 amino acids. The V and J ends lost 10 bases and 0 bases, in that order; junction bases with no gene match: 5. CDR3 nucleotide sequence: TGTGCCATCATGGGACAGATGAACACTGAAGCTTTCTTT. Translation gives CAIMGQMNTEAFF.

The chain recombines TRBV5-4 with TRBJ2-7, with D tentatively TRBD2 (5 bases). V was cut by 4 bases and J by 0 bases, with 17 bases left in between. Germline V gives CDR1 SGHNT, CDR2 YYREEE (reference sequence). The CDR3 consists of 16 residues. The CDR3 loop is CASSRTWGESSYEQYF. CDR3 DNA sequence: TGTGCCAGCAGCCGGACTTGGGGAGAGTCCTCCTACGAGCAGTACTTC.

The chain links TRBV2 to TRBJ1-3; tentative D call: TRBD1 (5 bases). The CDR3 is 13 residues long. V lost 5 bases to trimming and J lost 1 base, with 6 bases between them. CDR1 and CDR2 (germline): SNHLY, FYNNEI. CDR3 residues: CASSRGSGNTIYF. CDR3 sequence (DNA): TGTGCCAGCAGTAGGGGATCTGGAAACACCATATATTTT.

This clone has just one count. The CDR3 region is CASSKGDRMRTEAFF. CDR3 nucleotides: TGTGCCAGCAGCAAAGGGGACAGGATGAGGACTGAAGCTTTCTTT. The V and J genes are TRBV5-4 and TRBJ1-1; 8 bases match TRBD1. Germline lookup yields CDR1 SGHNT and CDR2 YYREEE (reference sequence). The CDR3 is 15 residues long. V lost 4 bases, J lost 5 bases, and 10 bases stayed unmatched.

This chain connects TRBV7-3 to TRBJ2-7; 9 nucleotides agree with TRBD1. This CDR3 has 16 amino acids. CDR1 is SGHTA and CDR2 is FQGTGA in the germline V gene. J gave up 2 bases and V 5 bases, and 10 bases lay outside the gene matches. The CDR3 loop reads CASSPTPDRGAYEQYF. CDR3 DNA sequence: TGTGCCAGCAGCCCAACCCCGGACAGGGGCGCCTACGAGCAGTACTTC.

This chain connects TRBV21-1 to TRBJ1-5; the tabulated D call, TRBD1, remains unverified against the DNA. TRBV21-1 is a pseudogene. The CDR3 extends over 15 amino acids. CDR3 sequence reads: CASSGRDRGVQPQHF. DNA for the CDR3: TGTGCCAGCAGCGGCCGGGACAGGGGGGTTCAGCCCCAGCATTTT.

This rearrangement joins TRBV11-2 to TRBJ1-2, with 7 bases identical to TRBD1. The germline V gene encodes CDR1 SGHAT and CDR2 FQNNGV. The V gene end was trimmed by 3 bases and the J gene end by 7 bases; junction bases not matched to a gene: 14. This CDR3 spans 16 amino acids. The CDR3, as DNA: TGTGCCAGCAGCTTGGAGGGGGCTACAGAAATCCGTGGCTACACCTTC. Amino acid sequence: CASSLEGATEIRGYTF.

The V gene is TRBV6-2 or TRBV6-3, the J gene TRBJ2-5; D gene ambiguous. Germline V CDR1 and CDR2: MNHEY, SVGEGT. This CDR3 has 13 amino acids. The V and J ends lost 2 bases and 5 bases respectively, with 9 bases between them. The CDR3 bases are TGTGCCAGCAGTTACCGGCTGCGGGAGACCCAGTACTTC. Translating it yields CASSYRLRETQYF.

The chain combines TRBV27 with TRBJ1-5; 9 positions agree with TRBD1. The CDR3 has 17 residues. Germline CDR1 and CDR2: MNHEY and SMNVEV (reference sequence). V was pared by 1 base and J by 5 bases, with 9 bases of the junction left unmatched. The CDR3 nucleotides are TGTGCCAGCAGTTTATGGTCGGACAGGGGAAGTTATCAGCCCCAGCATTTT. It codes for CASSLWSDRGSYQPQHF.

The V and J genes are TRBV7-2 and TRBJ1-1; tentative D call: TRBD1 (5 bases). CDR3 size: 14 residues. Germline-derived CDR1 and CDR2 are SGHTA and FQGNSA. V was shortened by 5 bases and J by 11 bases, with 21 bases between the two germline ends. CDR3: CASSPQGSRVGAFF. The CDR3 region has the DNA TGTGCCAGCAGCCCGCAGGGCAGCCGGGTGGGGGCTTTCTTT.

This chain connects TRBV15 to TRBJ2-3; D ambiguous. V lost 8 bases to trimming and J lost 1 base, with 10 bases between them. This CDR3 has 13 residues. Looked up from germline, CDR1 is LNHNV and CDR2 is YYDKDF (reference sequence). The CDR3 region has the DNA TGTGCCACCCTCAGACTGGGCACAGATACGCAGTATTTT. Translation gives CATLRLGTDTQYF. Together with reference TRBV15 and TRBJ2-3, the CDR3 gives the full variable domain: DAMVIQNPRYQVTQFGKPVTLSCSQTLNHNVMYWYQQKSSQAPKLLFHYYDKDFNNEADTPDNFQSRRPNTSFCFLDIRSPGLGDTAMYLCATLRLGTDTQYFGPGTRLTVL.

The chain employs TRBV6-2 or TRBV6-3 and TRBJ1-1; TRBD1 matches at 10 bases. V shed 6 bases and J 4 bases; nucleotides not matched to a gene: 11. The CDR3 covers 16 residues. In germline, CDR1 is MNHEY, CDR2 SVGEGT. CDR3 bases: TGTGCCAGCAGCCATCCCGACAGGGGGCTGAGCACTGAAGCTTTCTTT. This translates into CASSHPDRGLSTEAFF.

The rearrangement links TRBV18 to TRBJ2-2, with D unclear. Trimming took 0 bases from V and 7 from J, leaving 3 bases between them. Germline V gives CDR1 KGHSH, CDR2 LQKENI. There are 12 residues in the CDR3. The CDR3 sequence: CASSPPIGELFF. The CDR3 bases are TGTGCCAGCTCACCACCTATCGGGGAGCTGTTTTTT.

The rearrangement joins TRBV14 to TRBJ2-6, with D maybe TRBD2 (5 bases). V was clipped by 0 bases and J by 1 base, with 10 bases between them. CDR1 is SGHDN, CDR2 FVKESK, per germline. CDR3 length: 17 residues. The CDR3 nucleotides are TGTGCCAGCAGCCAAGATGTCGGGAATTCTGGGGCCAACGTCCTGACTTTC. It yields the protein CASSQDVGNSGANVLTF.

The chain is built from TRBV19 and TRBJ1-1; D possibly corresponds to TRBD1 (6 bases). Germline CDR1 and CDR2: LNHDA and SQIVND (reference sequence). This CDR3 is 17 amino acids long. V lost 7 bases to trimming and J lost 1 base, with 22 bases between them. The CDR3 here is CASTPVGGRGRNTEAFF. In DNA, the CDR3 is TGTGCCAGTACCCCAGTGGGGGGGCGCGGTAGGAACACTGAAGCTTTCTTT.

The chain is built from TRBV9 and TRBJ2-4, with 10 nucleotides matching TRBD2. CDR3 length equals 14 residues. Germline V gene data show CDR1 as SGDLS and CDR2 as YYNGEE. V lost 0 bases to trimming and J lost 9 bases; unmatched junction nucleotides: 3. The CDR3 DNA follows: TGTGCCAGCAGCGTAGAGGCTAGCGGGGGCATTCAGTACTTC. Its protein product is CASSVEASGGIQYF.